The text below deals with one T cell receptor (beta chain). The germline V gene encodes CDR1 SNHLY and CDR2 FYNNEI. The V and J ends lost 2 bases and 5 bases, in that order; junction bases with no gene match: 4. CDR3 length: 14 amino acids. Authors' analysis steps: For nucleated cells, counts were estimated from reference gene primer amplification. Here immunoSEQ multiplex PCR was the method, and the copy in TCRdb shows in-frame clones only, minus some. From that table come the V and J calls and clone size; the DNA was used to work out D and trimming. The data contain 240,000 or so clones, about 82% of them singletons. The data were taken from a study of blood T cell repertoires in COVID-19. Study context: Acute-phase and convalescent COVID-19 samples originated in the United States, Italy and Spain.

The material sequenced was peripheral blood. This chain uses TRBV2 with TRBJ2-5, with TRBD2 matching over 8 bases. This receptor was identified in an elderly man with acute or convalescent COVID-19. Here the CDR3 DNA reads TGTGCCAGCAGTGAAACGACGGGAGGGGAGACCCAGTACTTC. The encoded protein is CASSETTGGETQYF.